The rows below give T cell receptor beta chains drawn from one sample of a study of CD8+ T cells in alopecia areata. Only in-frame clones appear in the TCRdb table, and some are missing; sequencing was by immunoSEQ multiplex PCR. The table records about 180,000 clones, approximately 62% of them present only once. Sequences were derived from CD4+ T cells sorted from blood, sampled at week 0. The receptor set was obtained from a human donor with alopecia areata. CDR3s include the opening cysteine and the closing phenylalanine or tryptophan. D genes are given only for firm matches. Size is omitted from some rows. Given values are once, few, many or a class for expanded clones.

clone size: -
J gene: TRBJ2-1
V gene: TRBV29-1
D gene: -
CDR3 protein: CSEKRDSYNEQFF
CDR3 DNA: TGCAGCGAGAAACGGGACTCCTACAATGAGCAGTTCTTC

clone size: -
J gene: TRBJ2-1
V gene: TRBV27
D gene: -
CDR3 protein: CASSLWEGGHASDNEQFF
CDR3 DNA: TGTGCCAGCAGTTTATGGGAGGGGGGACACGCGTCCGACAATGAGCAGTTCTTC

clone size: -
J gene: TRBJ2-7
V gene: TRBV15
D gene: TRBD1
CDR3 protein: CATSTDRANEQYF
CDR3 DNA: TGTGCCACCAGCACAGACAGGGCGAACGAGCAGTACTTC

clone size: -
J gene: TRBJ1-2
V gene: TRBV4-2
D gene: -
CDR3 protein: CASSQLRNNYGYTF
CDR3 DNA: TGTGCCAGCAGCCAACTCCGGAATAACTATGGCTACACCTTC

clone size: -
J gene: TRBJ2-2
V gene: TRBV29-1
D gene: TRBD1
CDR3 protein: CSVSINRGVGELFF
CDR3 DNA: TGCAGCGTATCGATCAACAGGGGAGTCGGGGAGCTGTTTTTT

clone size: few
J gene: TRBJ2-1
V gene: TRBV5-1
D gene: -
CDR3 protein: CASSAQVSSYNEQFF
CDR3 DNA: TGCGCCAGCAGCGCACAGGTGAGCTCCTACAATGAGCAGTTCTTC

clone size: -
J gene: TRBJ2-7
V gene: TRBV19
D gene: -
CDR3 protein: CASIGQTPYEQYF
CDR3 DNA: TGTGCCAGTATCGGACAGACCCCCTACGAGCAGTACTTC

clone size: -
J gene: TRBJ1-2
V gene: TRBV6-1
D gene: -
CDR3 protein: CASSEEAWGARYGYTF
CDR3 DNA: TGTGCCAGCAGTGAAGAGGCGTGGGGGGCGCGGTATGGCTACACCTTC

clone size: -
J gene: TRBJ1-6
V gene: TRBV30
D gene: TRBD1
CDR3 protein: CAFQGARDSPLHF
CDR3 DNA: TGTGCCTTCCAGGGGGCGCGCGATTCACCCCTCCACTTT

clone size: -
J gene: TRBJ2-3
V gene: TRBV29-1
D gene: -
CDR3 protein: CSVGSKGTDTQYF
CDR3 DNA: TGCAGCGTTGGATCTAAGGGCACAGATACGCAGTATTTT

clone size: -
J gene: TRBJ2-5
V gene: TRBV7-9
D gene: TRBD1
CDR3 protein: CASSPDRGQETQYF
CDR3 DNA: TGTGCCAGCAGCCCCGACAGGGGACAAGAGACCCAGTACTTC

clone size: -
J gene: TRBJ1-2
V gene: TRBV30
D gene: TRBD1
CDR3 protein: CAWTTGTGNGYTF
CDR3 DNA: TGTGCCTGGACCACCGGGACAGGAAATGGCTACACCTTC

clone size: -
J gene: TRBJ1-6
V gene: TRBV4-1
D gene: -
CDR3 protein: CASSQGSGTVDSPLHF
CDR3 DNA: TGCGCCAGCAGCCAGGGTAGCGGGACGGTTGATTCACCCCTCCACTTT

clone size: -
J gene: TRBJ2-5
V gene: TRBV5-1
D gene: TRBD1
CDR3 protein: CASSLGDSYQETQYF
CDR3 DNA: TGCGCCAGCAGCTTGGGGGACAGTTACCAAGAGACCCAGTACTTC

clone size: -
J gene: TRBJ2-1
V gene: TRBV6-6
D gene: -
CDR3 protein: CASSYLGDEQFF
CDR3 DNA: TGTGCCAGCAGTTATCTGGGGGATGAGCAGTTCTTC

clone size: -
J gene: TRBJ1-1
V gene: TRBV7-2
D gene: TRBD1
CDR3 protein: CASSQPSDRPEAFF
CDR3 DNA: TGTGCCAGCAGCCAGCCGTCGGACAGGCCTGAAGCTTTCTTT

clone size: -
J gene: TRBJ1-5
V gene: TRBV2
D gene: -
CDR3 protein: CASSGTGNQPQHF
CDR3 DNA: TGTGCCAGCAGTGGGACCGGCAATCAGCCCCAGCATTTT

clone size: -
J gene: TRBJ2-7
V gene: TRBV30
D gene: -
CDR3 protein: CAWSVLWAYEQYF
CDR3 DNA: TGTGCCTGGAGTGTACTGTGGGCTTACGAGCAGTACTTC

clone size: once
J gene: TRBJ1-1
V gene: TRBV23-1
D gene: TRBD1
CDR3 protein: CASSQGQAMNTEAFF
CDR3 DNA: TGCGCCAGCAGCCAAGGACAGGCGATGAACACTGAAGCTTTCTTT

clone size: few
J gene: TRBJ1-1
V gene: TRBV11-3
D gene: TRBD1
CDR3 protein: CASRFRGQAFF
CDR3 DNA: TGTGCCAGCAGATTCAGGGGGCAAGCTTTCTTT

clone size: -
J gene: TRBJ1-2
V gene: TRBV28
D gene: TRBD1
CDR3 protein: CASSFGQGVSYTF
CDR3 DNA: TGTGCCAGCAGTTTTGGACAGGGTGTGAGCTACACCTTC

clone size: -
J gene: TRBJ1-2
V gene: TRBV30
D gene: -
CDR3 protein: CAWSRQGNLYGYTF
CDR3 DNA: TGTGCCTGGAGTCGGCAGGGGAACCTCTATGGCTACACCTTC

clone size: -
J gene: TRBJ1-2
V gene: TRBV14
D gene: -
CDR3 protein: CASSPGPSANYGYTF
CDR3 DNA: TGTGCCAGCAGCCCAGGACCATCCGCCAACTATGGCTACACCTTC

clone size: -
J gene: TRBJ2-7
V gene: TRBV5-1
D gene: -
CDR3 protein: CASRQESSYEQYF
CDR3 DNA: TGCGCCAGCAGACAGGAGAGCTCCTACGAGCAGTACTTC

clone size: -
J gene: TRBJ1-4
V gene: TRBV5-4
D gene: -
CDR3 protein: CASSLQGSGNEKLFF
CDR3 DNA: TGTGCCAGCAGTTTACAGGGATCGGGGAATGAAAAACTGTTTTTT

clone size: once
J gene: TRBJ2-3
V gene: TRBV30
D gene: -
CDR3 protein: CAWSEGRTATTDTQYF
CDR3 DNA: TGTGCCTGGAGTGAAGGAAGGACAGCGACCACAGATACGCAGTATTTT

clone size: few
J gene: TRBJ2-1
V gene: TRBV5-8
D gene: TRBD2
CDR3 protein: CASSLGLTLAGDAEQFF
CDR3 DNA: TGTGCCAGCAGCTTGGGGCTTACGCTAGCGGGGGACGCCGAGCAGTTCTTC

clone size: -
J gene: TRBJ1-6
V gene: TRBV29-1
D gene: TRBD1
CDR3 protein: CSVKTGADSPLHF
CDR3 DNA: TGCAGCGTGAAGACAGGGGCTGATTCACCCCTCCACTTT

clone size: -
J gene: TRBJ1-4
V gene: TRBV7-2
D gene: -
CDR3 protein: CASSLGGRGHEKLFF
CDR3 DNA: TGTGCCAGCAGCTTAGGGGGACGGGGACATGAAAAACTGTTTTTT

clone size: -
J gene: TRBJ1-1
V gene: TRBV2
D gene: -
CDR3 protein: CASTTGTNTEAFF
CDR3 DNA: TGTGCCAGCACAACAGGGACGAACACTGAAGCTTTCTTT

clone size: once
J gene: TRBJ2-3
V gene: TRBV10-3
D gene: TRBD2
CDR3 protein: CAIMRASGTNTQYF
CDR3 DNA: TGTGCCATCATGCGGGCTAGCGGTACAAATACGCAGTATTTT

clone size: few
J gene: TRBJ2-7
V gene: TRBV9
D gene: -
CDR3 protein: CASSDDVVPYEQYF
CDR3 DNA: TGTGCCAGCAGCGACGACGTGGTCCCCTACGAGCAGTACTTC

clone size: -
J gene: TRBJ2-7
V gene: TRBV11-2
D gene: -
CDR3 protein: CASSLAGAHYEQYF
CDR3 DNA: TGTGCCAGCAGCTTAGCAGGGGCCCACTACGAGCAGTACTTC

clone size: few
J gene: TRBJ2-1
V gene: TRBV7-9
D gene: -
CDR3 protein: CASSPSSDNEQFF
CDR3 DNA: TGTGCCAGCAGCCCCTCTAGCGACAATGAGCAGTTCTTC

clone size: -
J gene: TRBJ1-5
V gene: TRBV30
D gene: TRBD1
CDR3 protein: CAWTQGTGGQPQHF
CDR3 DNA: TGTGCCTGGACCCAGGGGACAGGGGGTCAGCCCCAGCATTTT

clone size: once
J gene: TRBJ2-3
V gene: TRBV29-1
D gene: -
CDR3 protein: CSVVGPGLDTQYF
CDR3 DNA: TGCAGCGTTGTGGGACCAGGACTTGATACGCAGTATTTT

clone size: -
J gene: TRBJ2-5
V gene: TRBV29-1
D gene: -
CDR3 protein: CSVGGSGEETQYF
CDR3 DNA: TGCAGCGTTGGTGGGTCGGGGGAAGAGACCCAGTACTTC

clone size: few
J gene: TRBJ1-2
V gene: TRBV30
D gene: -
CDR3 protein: CAWSVGGGYTF
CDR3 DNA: TGTGCCTGGAGTGTCGGCGGGGGCTACACCTTC

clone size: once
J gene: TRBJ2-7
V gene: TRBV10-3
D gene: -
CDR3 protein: CAISESRAGQTYEQYF
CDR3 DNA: TGTGCCATCAGTGAGTCCAGGGCAGGGCAGACCTACGAGCAGTACTTC

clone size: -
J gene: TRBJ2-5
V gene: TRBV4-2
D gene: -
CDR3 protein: CASSQDSLGHGGETQYF
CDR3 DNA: TGTGCCAGCAGCCAAGATTCCCTAGGACACGGTGGGGAGACCCAGTACTTC

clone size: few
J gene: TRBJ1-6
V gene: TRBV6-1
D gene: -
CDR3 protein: CASSEAATSPYNSPLHF
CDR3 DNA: TGTGCCAGCAGTGAAGCGGCAACCAGTCCCTATAATTCACCCCTCCACTTT

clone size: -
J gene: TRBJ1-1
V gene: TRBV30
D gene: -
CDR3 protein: CAWSVLSRRGHTEAFF
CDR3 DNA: TGTGCCTGGAGTGTACTCAGTCGTAGGGGTCACACTGAAGCTTTCTTT

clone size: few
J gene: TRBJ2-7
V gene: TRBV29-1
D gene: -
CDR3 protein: CSVRTGSDEQYF
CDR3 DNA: TGCAGCGTTCGTACAGGGTCCGACGAGCAGTACTTC